These 22 T cell receptor beta chains were all obtained from the same sample, sequenced in a study of T cells after yellow fever vaccination. TCRdb itself ran the 5' RACE reads through MiXCR, one entry per CDR3 protein. The sample carries approximately 85,000 distinct CDR3 sequences, 10% to 15% recorded once. The source material was CD8+ T cells not binding an NS4B(214-222) dextramer, sorted from PBMCs, sampled about 20 days after the first yellow fever vaccination. The receptors were sampled from a man between 18 and 35 years old who received the YFV17D yellow fever vaccine.

This clonotype was found many times. The rearrangement joins TRBV25-1 to TRBJ2-7; TRBD2 matches 7 bases. Unmatched junction bases numbered 7, after V lost 1 base and J lost 7 bases. The CDR3 runs to 14 residues. CDR1 and CDR2 from the germline V gene are MGHDK and SYGVNS. The CDR3, as DNA: TGTGCCAGCAGTGAATTTGGCAGGGAGGGAGAGCAGTACTTC. Translating it yields CASSEFGREGEQYF.

There are a few counts of this clonotype. J is TRBJ2-3 and V is TRBV4-1; the match to TRBD2 covers 8 bases. The germline CDR1 and CDR2 sequences are MGHRA and YSYEKL. V was clipped by 0 bases and J by 4 bases; unmatched bases: 9. This CDR3 contains 17 residues. The CDR3 bases are TGCGCCAGCAGCCAAGATCCCCCCCGGGGGGGGCCAGATACGCAGTATTTT. It translates to CASSQDPPRGGPDTQYF.

This clonotype was detected only a few times. The V and J genes are TRBV24-1 and TRBJ2-3; 7 nucleotides agree with TRBD2. The CDR3 covers 17 residues. The V and J ends lost 0 bases and 2 bases, in that order; junction bases with no gene match: 7. Germline loops: CDR1 KGHDR, CDR2 SFDVKD. The CDR3 reads CATSDLRRGIYTDTQYF. The CDR3 DNA reads TGTGCCACCAGTGATTTGCGGCGGGGGATATACACAGATACGCAGTATTTT.

The chain joins TRBV12-3 or TRBV12-4 to TRBJ2-1; either TRBD1 or TRBD2 may supply D (6 bases each). V was cut by 7 bases and J by 3 bases, with 13 bases left in between. CDR3 length: 14 amino acids. This CDR3 reads CASNPKGGYNEQFF. CDR3 coding DNA: TGTGCCAGCAACCCAAAGGGGGGCTACAATGAGCAGTTCTTC.

This clonotype was detected only a few times. This chain joins TRBV29-1 and TRBJ1-1, with no clear D. Trimming shortened V by 0 bases and J by 1 base, and 6 bases separated the two germline ends. The CDR3 is 13 residues long. Per the germline V gene, CDR1 is SQVTM and CDR2 is ANQGSEA. CDR3 coding DNA: TGCAGCGTTGAAGATTGGGGGAACACTGAAGCTTTCTTT. Protein: CSVEDWGNTEAFF.

Only a few counts were recorded for this clonotype. The rearrangement links TRBV9 to TRBJ2-2, with 14 bases fitting TRBD2. CDR1 is SGDLS and CDR2 is YYNGEE in the germline V gene. V dropped 3 bases and J dropped 1; count of bases not matched to a gene: 5. The CDR3 totals 18 residues. The CDR3: CASSAGLAGDKNTGELFF. CDR3 DNA sequence: TGTGCCAGCAGCGCGGGACTAGCGGGAGATAAGAACACCGGGGAGCTGTTTTTT.

This clonotype was seen only a few times. The chain couples TRBV7-9 to TRBJ1-2, with D unclear. Per germline, CDR1 SEHNR and CDR2 FQNEAQ (reference sequence). This CDR3 has 14 residues. The germline V and J ends were trimmed by 5 bases and 5 bases, with 15 bases remaining between them. In DNA, the CDR3 is TGTGCCAGCAGCCCTTTTTTCCCGGTGTATGGCTACACCTTC. This sequence encodes CASSPFFPVYGYTF.

This clonotype was seen more than once but under ten times. The J gene is TRBJ2-7, the V gene TRBV6-4; D may correspond to TRBD1 or TRBD2 (5 bases each). The CDR3 is 14 amino acids. V was cut by 8 bases and J by 5 bases, with 19 bases left in between. CDR1 MRHNA and CDR2 SNTAGT come from the germline V gene. CDR3: CASPTRERKDEQYV. CDR3 DNA sequence: TGTGCCAGCCCGACCAGGGAGAGAAAGGACGAGCAGTACGTC.

J is TRBJ1-1 and V is TRBV10-2, with TRBD1 as a possible D gene (6 bases). Germline CDR1 reads WSHSY; CDR2 reads SAAADI. The CDR3 runs 15 residues. Trimming left V 5 bases short and J 0 bases short, with 13 bases between. The CDR3 sequence is CASSPRTDLNTEAFF. DNA for the CDR3: TGCGCCAGCAGTCCAAGGACAGATTTGAACACTGAAGCTTTCTTT.

This chain links TRBV11-2 with TRBJ2-2; D is unresolved. V shed 1 base and J shed 6 bases, with 6 bases lying between them. The germline V gene encodes CDR1 SGHAT and CDR2 FQNNGV. The CDR3 is made up of 13 amino acids. The CDR3 is CASSLGGSGELFF. CDR3 in DNA: TGTGCCAGCAGCTTAGGGGGATCCGGGGAGCTGTTTTTT.

The chain uses TRBV7-9 and TRBJ1-1; D gene uncertain. Trimming removed 8 bases at V and 1 base at J, with 17 bases between. This CDR3 spans 15 amino acids. Germline CDR1 reads SEHNR; CDR2 reads FQNEAQ (reference sequence). CDR3 residues: CASRSVRARNTEAFF. The CDR3 DNA is TGTGCCAGCCGCTCCGTTAGGGCGAGGAACACTGAAGCTTTCTTT.

This clonotype was seen more than once but under ten times. The J gene is TRBJ2-7, the V gene TRBV20-1; unclear D gene. Trimming took off 1 base at V and 0 bases at J, with 7 bases between the two ends. This CDR3 contains 13 residues. Germline assignment: CDR1 DFQATT and CDR2 SNEGSKA (reference sequence). CDR3 loop: CSARVVGSYEQYV. The CDR3 region has the DNA TGCAGTGCTAGAGTTGTCGGCTCCTACGAGCAGTACGTC.

The chain carries TRBV6-1 and TRBJ2-7; perhaps TRBD1 as D (5 bases). This CDR3 comprises 13 residues. Trimming removed 1 base at V and 4 bases at J, with 8 bases between. CDR1 is MNHNS, CDR2 SASEGT, per germline. CDR3 in amino acids: CASSEGYRYEQYF. CDR3 DNA sequence: TGTGCCAGCAGTGAAGGATACAGGTACGAGCAGTACTTC.

This clonotype was recorded only once. The rearrangement joins TRBV7-9 to TRBJ2-7; 7 nucleotides match TRBD2. Germline V lookup: CDR1 SEHNR, CDR2 FQNEAQ (reference sequence). Trimming cost V 8 bases and J 4 bases; bases outside gene matches: 14. CDR3 length: 15 amino acids. Here the CDR3 reads CASGPPSGVVYEQYF. CDR3 DNA sequence: TGTGCCAGCGGCCCCCCCAGCGGGGTAGTATACGAGCAGTACTTC.

The CDR3 bases are TGCAGTGCTAGACCGTTCACGGGGACAAAGAGCACTGAAGCTTTCTTT. Residues: CSARPFTGTKSTEAFF. The chain employs TRBV20-1 and TRBJ1-1, with D maybe TRBD1 (6 bases). V was clipped by 2 bases and J by 4 bases, with 20 bases between them. Germline-derived CDR1 and CDR2 are DFQATT and SNEGSKA (reference sequence). This CDR3 is 16 amino acids long.

The chain has TRBV29-1 and TRBJ2-1; D call uncertain. Germline CDR1 reads SQVTM; CDR2 reads ANQGSEA. The V and J ends lost 4 bases and 2 bases respectively, with 9 bases between them. This CDR3 has 13 residues. CDR3 in DNA: TGCAGCGTTGCCCCCGACCCCTACAATGAGCAGTTCTTC. Protein product: CSVAPDPYNEQFF.

V gene TRBV29-1 combines with J gene TRBJ2-3; 9 positions agree with TRBD1. The CDR3 is made up of 15 amino acids. The V gene end was trimmed by 4 bases and the J gene end by 5 bases; junction bases not matched to a gene: 10. The germline CDR1 and CDR2 sequences are SQVTM and ANQGSEA. In DNA form, the CDR3 reads TGCAGCGTTGCGCCTAGACAGGGGGTCAGAGATACGCAGTATTTT. Translating gives CSVAPRQGVRDTQYF.

The chain is built from TRBV7-8 and TRBJ1-6, with 8 bases identical to TRBD1. Germline V lookup: CDR1 SGHVS, CDR2 FQNEAQ. This CDR3 is built from 17 residues. After removal of 0 bases from V and 7 bases from J, the junction contained 8 bases not matched to a gene. The CDR3 bases are TGTGCCAGCAGCTTAGCGGGCCCGACAGGGGTAAATTCACCCCTCCACTTT. Its translation: CASSLAGPTGVNSPLHF.

The chain is built from TRBV14 and TRBJ1-1; 7 bases agree with TRBD1. Germline V gene lookup returns CDR1 SGHDN and CDR2 FVKESK. The CDR3 has 15 amino acids. With V trimmed by 2 bases and J by 6 bases, 9 bases remained unmatched. The CDR3 region is CASSQLQGNAAEAFF. The CDR3 bases are TGTGCCAGCAGCCAACTACAGGGGAATGCAGCTGAAGCTTTCTTT.

The DNA of the CDR3 is TGCAGTGCTCCAGGGGCAGGGGAGCAGTACTTC. This encodes CSAPGAGEQYF. This rearrangement joins TRBV20-1 to TRBJ2-7; D possibly corresponds to TRBD1 (6 bases). The V gene's germline CDR1 is DFQATT and CDR2 SNEGSKA (reference sequence). The CDR3 runs 11 residues. V gave up 5 bases and J gave up 7 bases, with 12 bases separating them.

This clonotype was detected a few times. The chain employs TRBV6-1 and TRBJ2-5, with 11 nucleotides matching TRBD1. V shed 4 bases and J 5 bases; nucleotides not matched to a gene: 6. CDR3 size: 15 residues. Germline values: CDR1 MNHNS, CDR2 SASEGT. The CDR3 DNA is TGTGCCAGCAGTGGGACAGGGGGCGCGGGGGAGACCCAGTACTTC. Amino acids: CASSGTGGAGETQYF.

This clonotype has a handful of counts. J is TRBJ2-5 and V is TRBV27; 11 bases align to TRBD1. CDR1 and CDR2 from the germline V gene are MNHEY and SMNVEV (reference sequence). V lost 4 bases to trimming and J lost 5 bases; unmatched junction nucleotides: 3. This CDR3 region has 14 residues. In DNA, the CDR3 is TGTGCCAGCAGTTGGACAGGGGGCGTGGAGACCCAGTACTTC. Translation: CASSWTGGVETQYF.